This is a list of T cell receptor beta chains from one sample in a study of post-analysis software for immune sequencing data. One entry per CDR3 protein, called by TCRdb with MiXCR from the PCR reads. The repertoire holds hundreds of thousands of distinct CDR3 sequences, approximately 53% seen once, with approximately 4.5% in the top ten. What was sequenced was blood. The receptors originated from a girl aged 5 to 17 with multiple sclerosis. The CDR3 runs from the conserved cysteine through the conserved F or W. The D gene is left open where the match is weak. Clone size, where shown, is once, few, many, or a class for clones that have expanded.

CDR3aa: CSVGLGRAYGYTF; CDR3nt: TGCAGCGTCGGCCTGGGGAGAGCCTATGGCTACACCTTC; d_gene: .; v_gene: TRBV29-1; abundance: .; j_gene: TRBJ1-2
CDR3aa: CASSHRDRDEQYF; CDR3nt: TGTGCCAGCAGCCACCGGGACAGGGACGAGCAGTACTTC; d_gene: TRBD1; v_gene: TRBV7-6; abundance: few; j_gene: TRBJ2-7
CDR3aa: CASSPGPLSMNTEAFF; CDR3nt: TGTGCCAGCAGCCCCGGGCCCTTGTCCATGAACACTGAAGCTTTCTTT; d_gene: .; v_gene: TRBV7-2; abundance: .; j_gene: TRBJ1-1
CDR3aa: CASSLTSGTAYEQYF; CDR3nt: TGTGCCAGCAGCCTGACTAGCGGGACCGCCTACGAGCAGTACTTC; d_gene: TRBD2; v_gene: TRBV7-3; abundance: few; j_gene: TRBJ2-7
CDR3aa: CASSPIAGGFSYEQYF; CDR3nt: TGTGCCAGCAGCCCCATAGCGGGAGGTTTCTCCTACGAGCAGTACTTC; d_gene: TRBD2; v_gene: TRBV3-1; abundance: .; j_gene: TRBJ2-7
CDR3aa: CSAEQGGSYEQYF; CDR3nt: TGCAGTGCTGAACAGGGAGGCTCCTACGAGCAGTACTTC; d_gene: .; v_gene: TRBV20-1; abundance: .; j_gene: TRBJ2-7
CDR3aa: CASRPPGQEYEQYF; CDR3nt: TGTGCCAGCAGGCCACCGGGACAGGAATACGAGCAGTACTTC; d_gene: TRBD1; v_gene: TRBV28; abundance: .; j_gene: TRBJ2-7
CDR3aa: CASSKVSPAPGETQYF; CDR3nt: TGTGCCAGCAGCAAAGTGAGCCCAGCCCCTGGGGAGACCCAGTACTTC; d_gene: .; v_gene: TRBV21-1; abundance: .; j_gene: TRBJ2-5
CDR3aa: CASSDRTRSTGANVLTF; CDR3nt: TGTGCCAGCAGCGACAGGACTAGGTCTACCGGGGCCAACGTCCTGACTTTC; d_gene: .; v_gene: TRBV7-6; abundance: few; j_gene: TRBJ2-6
CDR3aa: CATSDSGRPYEQYF; CDR3nt: TGTGCCACCAGTGATAGCGGGAGACCCTACGAGCAGTACTTC; d_gene: TRBD2; v_gene: TRBV24-1; abundance: .; j_gene: TRBJ2-7
CDR3aa: CASSRGGGLQETQYF; CDR3nt: TGTGCCAGCAGCAGAGGGGGGGGCCTCCAAGAGACCCAGTACTTC; d_gene: .; v_gene: TRBV7-9; abundance: .; j_gene: TRBJ2-5
CDR3aa: CASSEYLGTATDTQYF; CDR3nt: TGTGCCAGCAGTGAATATCTCGGGACAGCTACAGATACGCAGTATTTT; d_gene: TRBD1; v_gene: TRBV25-1; abundance: .; j_gene: TRBJ2-3
CDR3aa: CSVYRLIQETQYF; CDR3nt: TGCAGCGTTTATCGACTGATCCAAGAGACCCAGTACTTC; d_gene: .; v_gene: TRBV29-1; abundance: few; j_gene: TRBJ2-5
CDR3aa: CSALQLVGTQYF; CDR3nt: TGCAGTGCTCTACAGTTGGTGGGGACCCAGTACTTC; d_gene: .; v_gene: TRBV20-1; abundance: .; j_gene: TRBJ2-5
CDR3aa: CASSPRPYNEQFF; CDR3nt: TGTGCCAGCAGCCCCCGGCCCTACAATGAGCAGTTCTTC; d_gene: .; v_gene: TRBV12-3/TRBV12-4; abundance: many; j_gene: TRBJ2-1
CDR3aa: CASSSTVLRGTQYF; CDR3nt: .; d_gene: .; v_gene: TRBV5-1; abundance: .; j_gene: TRBJ2-5
CDR3aa: CASSSPKQGKGDNEQFF; CDR3nt: TGCGCCAGCAGCTCCCCAAAACAGGGGAAGGGTGACAATGAGCAGTTCTTC; d_gene: TRBD1; v_gene: TRBV5-1; abundance: .; j_gene: TRBJ2-1
CDR3aa: CSVTRQGQNYGYTF; CDR3nt: TGCAGTGTTACCCGACAGGGACAGAACTATGGCTACACCTTC; d_gene: TRBD1; v_gene: TRBV20-1; abundance: .; j_gene: TRBJ1-2
CDR3aa: CSAEDRPNYGYTF; CDR3nt: TGCAGTGCTGAGGACAGACCTAACTATGGCTACACCTTC; d_gene: .; v_gene: TRBV20-1; abundance: .; j_gene: TRBJ1-2
CDR3aa: CASGLFLETQYF; CDR3nt: TGTGCTAGTGGTTTGTTTTTGGAGACCCAGTACTTC; d_gene: .; v_gene: TRBV12-5; abundance: .; j_gene: TRBJ2-5
CDR3aa: CASSLEYGPKETQYF; CDR3nt: TGTGCCAGCAGCTTAGAGTACGGGCCGAAAGAGACCCAGTACTTC; d_gene: .; v_gene: TRBV11-2; abundance: .; j_gene: TRBJ2-5
CDR3aa: CASSYRTDYTDTQYF; CDR3nt: TGTGCCAGCAGTTACCGGACTGATTACACAGATACGCAGTATTTT; d_gene: .; v_gene: TRBV6-5; abundance: .; j_gene: TRBJ2-3
CDR3aa: CSVEDLAGGINEQFF; CDR3nt: TGCAGCGTTGAAGATTTAGCAGGGGGTATCAATGAGCAGTTCTTC; d_gene: TRBD1; v_gene: TRBV29-1; abundance: few; j_gene: TRBJ2-1
CDR3aa: CASSLQDRGREDEQYF; CDR3nt: TGTGCCAGCAGTTTGCAAGACAGGGGGCGAGAAGACGAGCAGTACTTC; d_gene: TRBD1; v_gene: TRBV28; abundance: .; j_gene: TRBJ2-7
CDR3aa: CASSLQRGGRETQYF; CDR3nt: TGTGCCAGCAGCTTGCAGCGGGGGGGCCGAGAGACCCAGTACTTC; d_gene: TRBD2; v_gene: TRBV7-2; abundance: .; j_gene: TRBJ2-5
CDR3aa: CASSLSGTGSNEQFF; CDR3nt: TGTGCCAGCAGTTTATCGGGGACAGGGTCGAATGAGCAGTTCTTC; d_gene: TRBD1; v_gene: TRBV12-3/TRBV12-4; abundance: .; j_gene: TRBJ2-1
CDR3aa: CASRGQGIYEQYF; CDR3nt: TGCGCCAGCAGAGGCCAGGGGATCTACGAGCAGTACTTC; d_gene: .; v_gene: TRBV5-1; abundance: .; j_gene: TRBJ2-7
CDR3aa: CASSLATSGGASEQFF; CDR3nt: TGCGCCAGCAGCTTGGCTACTAGCGGGGGGGCCAGTGAGCAGTTCTTC; d_gene: TRBD2; v_gene: TRBV5-1; abundance: .; j_gene: TRBJ2-1
CDR3aa: CSARSPGRESSYNEQFF; CDR3nt: TGCAGTGCTAGATCCCCGGGGAGGGAGAGCTCCTACAATGAGCAGTTCTTC; d_gene: TRBD2; v_gene: TRBV20-1; abundance: .; j_gene: TRBJ2-1
CDR3aa: CASSLLWDINYEQYF; CDR3nt: TGTGCCAGCAGCTTGTTGTGGGACATTAACTACGAGCAGTACTTC; d_gene: .; v_gene: TRBV5-5; abundance: .; j_gene: TRBJ2-7
CDR3aa: CASSRRTGLNEKLFF; CDR3nt: TGTGCCAGCAGCCGACGGACAGGCCTTAATGAAAAACTGTTTTTT; d_gene: TRBD1; v_gene: TRBV9; abundance: few; j_gene: TRBJ1-4
CDR3aa: CASSQASRDTQYF; CDR3nt: TGTGCCAGCAGCCAAGCTAGCCGGGATACGCAGTATTTT; d_gene: .; v_gene: TRBV4-2; abundance: once; j_gene: TRBJ2-3
CDR3aa: CASSQDHGLASTDTQYF; CDR3nt: TGTGCCAGCAGCCAAGATCACGGACTAGCTAGCACAGATACGCAGTATTTT; d_gene: TRBD2; v_gene: TRBV4-2; abundance: .; j_gene: TRBJ2-3
CDR3aa: CASSRAGGSYEQYF; CDR3nt: TGTGCCAGCAGCCGGGCTGGGGGTTCCTACGAGCAGTACTTC; d_gene: .; v_gene: TRBV5-5; abundance: few; j_gene: TRBJ2-7
CDR3aa: CASSLFSGGYNEQFF; CDR3nt: TGTGCCAGCAGTTTGTTTAGCGGGGGTTACAATGAGCAGTTCTTC; d_gene: TRBD2; v_gene: TRBV6-5; abundance: once; j_gene: TRBJ2-1
CDR3aa: CAISEGSGAAGFGYGYTF; CDR3nt: TGTGCCATCAGTGAGGGCTCCGGGGCGGCAGGCTTCGGCTATGGCTACACCTTC; d_gene: .; v_gene: TRBV10-3; abundance: few; j_gene: TRBJ1-2
CDR3aa: CASSLRGRKMSTGANVLTF; CDR3nt: TGTGCCAGCAGCTTACGGGGCAGGAAGATGTCGACTGGGGCCAACGTCCTGACTTTC; d_gene: .; v_gene: TRBV7-2; abundance: few; j_gene: TRBJ2-6
CDR3aa: CASSLGPKFMTDTQYF; CDR3nt: TGTGCCAGCAGCTTAGGCCCAAAATTTATGACAGATACGCAGTATTTT; d_gene: .; v_gene: TRBV7-8; abundance: .; j_gene: TRBJ2-3
CDR3aa: CASSPTGRGASDSYEQYF; CDR3nt: TGTGCCAGCAGCCCCACGGGCCGGGGGGCCTCGGATTCCTACGAGCAGTACTTC; d_gene: .; v_gene: TRBV7-3; abundance: few; j_gene: TRBJ2-7
CDR3aa: CASSQDLNYGYTF; CDR3nt: TGTGCCAGCAGCCAGGACCTTAACTATGGCTACACCTTC; d_gene: .; v_gene: TRBV7-2; abundance: few; j_gene: TRBJ1-2
CDR3aa: CASSRPTSGDSYEQYF; CDR3nt: TGTGCCAGCAGCCGCCCGACTAGCGGAGACTCCTACGAGCAGTACTTC; d_gene: TRBD2; v_gene: TRBV12-3/TRBV12-4; abundance: .; j_gene: TRBJ2-7
CDR3aa: CASRPSGSNGTQYF; CDR3nt: TGTGCCAGCAGGCCCAGCGGTTCGAACGGCACGCAGTATTTT; d_gene: .; v_gene: TRBV12-3/TRBV12-4; abundance: .; j_gene: TRBJ2-3
CDR3aa: CASSEARETGAQLYGYTF; CDR3nt: TGTGCCAGCAGTGAAGCTCGTGAGACAGGGGCGCAGCTCTATGGCTACACCTTC; d_gene: TRBD1; v_gene: TRBV2; abundance: .; j_gene: TRBJ1-2
CDR3aa: CASSPRDSLSYEQYF; CDR3nt: TGCGCCAGCAGCCCCCGGGACTCTCTATCCTACGAGCAGTACTTC; d_gene: .; v_gene: TRBV4-1; abundance: .; j_gene: TRBJ2-7
CDR3aa: CSASQRRQGFGYTF; CDR3nt: TGCAGTGCTAGTCAACGACGACAGGGGTTTGGCTACACCTTC; d_gene: TRBD1; v_gene: TRBV20-1; abundance: .; j_gene: TRBJ1-2
CDR3aa: CSASSLQGSYQETQYF; CDR3nt: TGCAGTGCTTCCTCGTTACAGGGGTCTTACCAAGAGACCCAGTACTTC; d_gene: TRBD1; v_gene: TRBV20-1; abundance: few; j_gene: TRBJ2-5
CDR3aa: CATFLGWDTEAFF; CDR3nt: TGTGCCACCTTTTTGGGGTGGGACACTGAAGCTTTCTTT; d_gene: .; v_gene: TRBV7-9; abundance: few; j_gene: TRBJ1-1
CDR3aa: CASSRQAGGIGDEQFF; CDR3nt: TGCGCCAGCAGTCGTCAAGCGGGGGGGATTGGGGATGAGCAGTTCTTC; d_gene: TRBD2; v_gene: TRBV5-1; abundance: many; j_gene: TRBJ2-1
CDR3aa: CASRILAGGPSYEQYF; CDR3nt: TGTGCCAGCAGAATACTAGCGGGAGGGCCATCCTACGAGCAGTACTTC; d_gene: TRBD2; v_gene: TRBV6-5; abundance: few; j_gene: TRBJ2-7
CDR3aa: CASSAVTNKETQYF; CDR3nt: TGTGCCAGCAGCGCCGTGACTAACAAAGAGACCCAGTACTTC; d_gene: .; v_gene: TRBV12-3/TRBV12-4; abundance: .; j_gene: TRBJ2-5
CDR3aa: CASSEGLVRETQYF; CDR3nt: TGTGCCAGCAGTGAAGGGCTAGTGAGGGAGACCCAGTACTTC; d_gene: .; v_gene: TRBV2; abundance: few; j_gene: TRBJ2-5
CDR3aa: CASSPRTPVGTEAFF; CDR3nt: TGTGCCAGCAGCCCCCGAACCCCAGTGGGCACTGAAGCTTTCTTT; d_gene: .; v_gene: TRBV7-6; abundance: .; j_gene: TRBJ1-1
CDR3aa: CASSGRENVLTF; CDR3nt: TGTGCCAGCAGTGGACGAGAAAACGTCCTGACTTTC; d_gene: .; v_gene: TRBV2; abundance: .; j_gene: TRBJ2-6